These T cell receptor beta chains were read from a single sample in a study of blood T cell repertoires in COVID-19. Clones were sequenced by immunoSEQ multiplex PCR, and TCRdb holds only the in-frame ones, with some missing. The sample shows roughly 300,000 clones, just over 90% of them seen only once. What was sequenced was PBMCs or T cells enriched from blood (not recorded which). The source of these receptors is a woman aged 40 to 55 with acute COVID-19. The CDR3 runs from the conserved cysteine through the conserved F or W.

>TRBV9|TRBJ2-1|15
CASSRGGQGYNEQFF
>TRBV6-5|TRBJ1-6|14
CASIPRPGDSPLHF
>TRBV5-8|TRBJ1-2|16
CASSLGQTTGAYGYTF
>TRBV12-3/TRBV12-4|TRBJ2-2|13
CASSPPGTGELFF
>TRBV19|TRBJ1-6|14
CATASTGPNSPLHF
>TRBV28|TRBJ1-1|14
CASRGGLGRTEAFF
>TRBV7-8|TRBJ1-6|15
CASSARTDYNSPLHF
>TRBV6-5|TRBJ2-1|15
CASTMPGLRTREQFF
>TRBV4-1|TRBJ2-1|16
CASSQTPGDTYNEQFF
>TRBV2|TRBJ2-7|15
CASSTLGRGAEEQYF
>TRBV19|TRBJ1-4|17
CASSPRDRGTTNEKLFF
>TRBV28|TRBJ2-7|15
CASRSLRREPYEQYF
>TRBV9|TRBJ2-1|15
CASSVETSGRGEQFF
>TRBV6-2/TRBV6-3|TRBJ2-4|17
CASSYGTGIIAKNIQYF
>TRBV18|TRBJ1-1|17
CASSLLIGGGAYTEAFF
>TRBV5-4|TRBJ2-7|16
CASSSSGLAGAYEQYF
>TRBV29-1|TRBJ2-5|12
CSVEGGGETQYF
>TRBV5-4|TRBJ1-5|16
CASSTDSRNSNQPQHF
>TRBV30|TRBJ2-3|17
CAWMGARAGRPTDTQYF
>TRBV18|TRBJ2-5|18
CASSPRLAGGRSKETQYF
>TRBV9|TRBJ2-3|14
CASSVGTLTDTQYF
>TRBV5-1|TRBJ1-6|15
CASSPESSYNSPLHF
>TRBV7-2|TRBJ1-3|16
CASSYSGAGDGNTIYF
>TRBV2|TRBJ1-5|17
CASSDPRQGTLNQPQHF
>TRBV7-9|TRBJ2-7|13
CASSLDLLAEQYF
>TRBV2|TRBJ1-1|14
CASSLWTAGTEAFF
>TRBV7-9|TRBJ2-1|15
CASSLGVEVYNEQFF
>TRBV2|TRBJ1-2|15
CASSEVGTPNYGYTF
>TRBV13|TRBJ1-3|17
CASSPERTFLAGNTIYF
>TRBV12-3/TRBV12-4|TRBJ1-2|13
CASSSRDRGGYTF
>TRBV21-1|TRBJ2-7|14
CASSSGLAGDEQYF
>TRBV15|TRBJ1-4|19
CATSRDAHGTGATNEKLFF
>TRBV5-1|TRBJ1-5|16
CAKPGQGIYSNQPQHF
>TRBV12-3/TRBV12-4|TRBJ2-3|11
CASSLTDTQYF
>TRBV11-3|TRBJ2-5|14
CASGGQGVSETQYF
>TRBV4-2|TRBJ1-1|14
CASSQVGVNTEAFF
>TRBV10-2|TRBJ1-2|13
CASTTGTNYGYTF
>TRBV2|TRBJ1-1|16
CASSVGTAAMNTEAFF
>TRBV27|TRBJ2-6|14
CASSSRAGANVLTF
>TRBV5-1|TRBJ1-1|17
CASRRTRPGGGDTEAFF
>TRBV6-2/TRBV6-3|TRBJ2-7|19
CASSYSVDGWERRKDEQYF
>TRBV27|TRBJ1-5|15
CASRNTGGWNQPQHF
>TRBV28|TRBJ1-1|13
CASSSTGTTEAFF
>TRBV5-4|TRBJ2-1|15
CASASLAASYNEQFF
>TRBV7-2|TRBJ2-7|15
CASSGGLALRYEQYF
>TRBV5-5|TRBJ1-1|13
CASRFSRDTEAFF
>TRBV6-1|TRBJ2-7|16
CASSEALLKAVYEQYF
>TRBV7-8|TRBJ1-4|17
CASRRGRQGKLDEKLFF
>TRBV6-5|TRBJ1-5|15
CASTGTDFFNQPQHF
>TRBV7-2|TRBJ2-5|16
CASSLAGGIRGETQYF
>TRBV19|TRBJ1-5|15
CASSILGNSNQPQHF
>TRBV28|TRBJ1-6|17
CASSLGAGGSYNSPLHF
>TRBV6-2/TRBV6-3|TRBJ1-3|16
CASSNRDRRAGNTIYF
>TRBV12-5|TRBJ1-1|13
CASGKTLNTEAFF
>TRBV28|TRBJ1-3|13
CASRSSSGNTIYF